This T cell receptor (beta chain) was recorded in a study of T cells expressing NK-cell markers. Turning to the study itself: According to the study, TCR beta repertoires originated from sorted CD3+CD56+NKG2C+, CD3+CD56+NKG2C- and CD3+CD56-NKG2C+ T cells.

The CDR3 covers 15 residues. From germline, CDR1 is SGHRS and CDR2 YFSETQ. TCRdb reworked the 5' RACE reads into one entry per CDR3 protein, no DNA. Seen in this sample are over 150,000 distinct CDR3 sequences; the ten most common clones hold over 35%. The sequenced sample consisted of blood T cells: a sorted CD56 or NKG2C T cell subset, CD4+ or CD8+ T cells, or bulk PBMC T cells (not recorded which). The source is a woman in her forties or fifties in good health. The chain links TRBV5-1 to TRBJ1-1; without DNA, the TCRdb call of TRBD1 cannot be checked. Here the CDR3 reads CASRPVDRLNTEAFF. Drawing the rest from reference TRBV5-1 and TRBJ1-1, the complete variable domain is KAGVTQTPRYLIKTRGQQVTLSCSPISGHRSVSWYQQTPGQGLQFLFEYFSETQRNKGNFPGRFSGRQFSNSRSEMNVSTLELGDSALYLCASRPVDRLNTEAFFGQGTRLTVV.